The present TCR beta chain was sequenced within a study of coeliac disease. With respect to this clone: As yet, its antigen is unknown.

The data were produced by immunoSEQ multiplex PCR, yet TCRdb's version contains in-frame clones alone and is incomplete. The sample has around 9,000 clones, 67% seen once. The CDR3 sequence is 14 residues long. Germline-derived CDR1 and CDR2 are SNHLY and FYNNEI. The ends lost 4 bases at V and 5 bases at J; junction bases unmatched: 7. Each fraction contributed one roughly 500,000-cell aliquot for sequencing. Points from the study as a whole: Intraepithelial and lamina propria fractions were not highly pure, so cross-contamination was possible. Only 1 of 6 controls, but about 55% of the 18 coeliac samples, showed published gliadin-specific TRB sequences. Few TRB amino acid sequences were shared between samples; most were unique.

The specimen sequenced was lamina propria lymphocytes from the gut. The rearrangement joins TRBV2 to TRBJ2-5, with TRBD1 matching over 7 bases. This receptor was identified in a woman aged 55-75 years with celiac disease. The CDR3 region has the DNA TGTGCCAGCAGTGTCGACAGGGCGATGGAGACCCAGTACTTC. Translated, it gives CASSVDRAMETQYF. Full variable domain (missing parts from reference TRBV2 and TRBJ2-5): EPEVTQTPSHQVTQMGQEVILRCVPISNHLYFYWYRQILGQKVEFLVSFYNNEISEKSEIFDDQFSVERPDGSNFTLKIRSTKLEDSAMYFCASSVDRAMETQYFGPGTRLLVL.